A single sample gave rise to the 22 T cell receptor beta chains below, sequenced in a study of T-cell reconstitution after alpha-beta-depleted transplantation in children. As it was prepared, the TCRbeta library received unique molecular identifiers. TCRdb re-called the PCR reads with MiXCR, one entry per CDR3 protein. The table has roughly 500,000 distinct CDR3 sequences, approximately 12% seen once; the top ten hold around 5.8%. Sequences were derived from PBMCs from the stem cell graft donor, sampled from the stem cell graft. The receptor source for this set is a human donor who donated a stem cell graft to a child with combined immunodeficiency.

This clonotype has just a few counts. The chain combines TRBV28 with TRBJ2-7, with D possibly TRBD1 on 6 matching bases. The CDR3 length is 14 residues. Germline V gene sequence: CDR1 MDHEN, CDR2 SYDVKM. Trimming removed 5 bases from V and 5 bases from J, with 16 bases in between. The CDR3, as DNA: TGTGCCAGCAGTCGATTCGACAGGTTCAACGAGCAGTACTTC. It specifies CASSRFDRFNEQYF.

This clonotype was observed a few times. This chain uses TRBV29-1 with TRBJ2-1; 7 positions match TRBD1. V lost 6 bases to trimming and J lost 9 bases; unmatched junction nucleotides: 8. Germline CDR1 reads SQVTM; CDR2 reads ANQGSEA. The CDR3 is made up of 12 amino acids. The CDR3 DNA reads TGCAGCGTATACAGGGGTTCGGGTGAGCAGTTCTTC. It is translated as CSVYRGSGEQFF.

This sequence joins TRBV11-2 and TRBJ2-2; 8 positions match TRBD2. J gave up 7 bases and V 0 bases, and 13 bases lay outside the gene matches. Germline CDR1 reads SGHAT; CDR2 reads FQNNGV. The CDR3 is 18 amino acids. The CDR3: CASSLDGWELAVVGELFF. DNA for the CDR3: TGTGCCAGCAGCTTAGATGGATGGGAACTAGCGGTAGTCGGGGAGCTGTTTTTT.

This clonotype was seen a few times. This may be a read error: a much more frequent sequence differs by one nucleotide. V is TRBV9 and J is TRBJ2-1; either TRBD1 or TRBD2 may supply D (6 bases each). The CDR3 has 15 residues. Germline-derived CDR1 and CDR2 are SGDLS and YYNGEE. Trimming removed 0 bases at V and 0 bases at J, with 7 bases between. The CDR3 loop reads CASSVEGGSYNEQFF. CDR3 bases: TGTGCCAGCAGCGTAGAGGGGGGCTCCTACAATGAGCAGTTCTTC.

The V call is TRBV7-3, the J call TRBJ2-2; 7 bases align to TRBD2. CDR1 and CDR2 from the germline V gene are SGHTA and FQGTGA. The CDR3 extends over 15 amino acids. With V trimmed by 3 bases and J by 5 bases, 6 bases remained unmatched. CDR3 DNA: TGTGCCAGCAGCTTGGTCGCGGGAGTTACCGGGGAGCTGTTTTTT. It encodes CASSLVAGVTGELFF.

The table lists this clonotype with many counts. The chain couples TRBV7-6 to TRBJ2-5; D is possibly TRBD1 (6 bases). Germline CDR1 is SGHVS and CDR2 is FNYEAQ. Trimming stripped 6 bases from V and 2 bases from J, with 16 bases between. The CDR3 covers 15 residues. The CDR3 protein is CASREMPGQQETQYF. The CDR3 DNA follows: TGTGCCAGCAGAGAGATGCCCGGACAGCAAGAGACCCAGTACTTC.

At least ten counts were recorded for this clonotype. The rearrangement links TRBV12-3 or TRBV12-4 to TRBJ2-1; 12 bases fit TRBD2. The V gene end was trimmed by 3 bases and the J gene end by 6 bases; junction bases not matched to a gene: 12. CDR3 size: 18 residues. For the CDR3, the DNA is TGTGCCAGCAGTTTTACCGGACCGACTAGCGGGGGCCTCAATGAGCAGTTCTTC. This sequence encodes CASSFTGPTSGGLNEQFF.

This chain joins TRBV29-1 and TRBJ1-2, with 9 bases identical to TRBD1. CDR1 and CDR2 (germline): SQVTM, ANQGSEA. The CDR3 runs to 11 residues. The CDR3 coding sequence is TGCGCGGACAGGGGCATCTATGGCTACACCTTC. Its protein is CADRGIYGYTF.

V gene TRBV12-3 or TRBV12-4 combines with J gene TRBJ2-3; 8 bases fit TRBD2. V lost 3 bases, J lost 5 bases, and 7 bases stayed unmatched. The CDR3 runs 15 residues. This CDR3 reads CASSFGGGPKDTQYF. The CDR3 DNA reads TGTGCCAGCAGTTTCGGGGGGGGGCCAAAAGATACGCAGTATTTT.

The chain is built from TRBV6-1 and TRBJ2-2; the D gene is possibly TRBD1 (6 bases). Germline CDR1 is MNHNS and CDR2 is SASEGT. V was shortened by 5 bases and J by 4 bases, with 14 bases between the two germline ends. The CDR3 is made up of 15 amino acids. CDR3 DNA: TGTGCCAGCAGTAGGGACATCGGACTCACCGGGGAGCTGTTTTTT. This codes for CASSRDIGLTGELFF.

The rearrangement joins TRBV7-9 to TRBJ2-7; 8 bases are a match to TRBD1. V lost 3 bases, J lost 4 bases, and 8 bases stayed unmatched. Per the germline V gene, CDR1 is SEHNR and CDR2 is FQNEAQ (reference sequence). The CDR3 has 15 residues. CDR3 sequence: CASSFRTGPWYEQYF. CDR3 sequence (DNA): TGTGCCAGCAGCTTCCGGACAGGGCCGTGGTACGAGCAGTACTTC.

CDR3 nucleotide sequence: TGCAGCGTTGAACCTAGACAGGGGTCGGGAGAGACCCAGTACTTC. Translated: CSVEPRQGSGETQYF. The chain couples TRBV29-1 to TRBJ2-5; 8 nucleotides align to TRBD1. Germline trimming cut 2 bases from V and 4 bases from J; bases unmatched to any gene: 9. Germline-derived CDR1 and CDR2 are SQVTM and ANQGSEA. The CDR3 is 15 amino acids.

This clonotype was found a few times. The V and J genes are TRBV7-9 and TRBJ2-1, with 7 nucleotides matching TRBD1. The CDR3 loop spans 17 amino acids. The V gene end was trimmed by 2 bases and the J gene end by 4 bases; junction bases not matched to a gene: 11. Per the germline V gene, CDR1 is SEHNR and CDR2 is FQNEAQ (reference sequence). The CDR3: CASSLTDRVQGYNEQFF. For the CDR3, the DNA is TGTGCCAGCAGCTTAACCGACAGGGTCCAAGGGTACAATGAGCAGTTCTTC.

The V gene is TRBV6-1, the J gene TRBJ1-3; D perhaps matches TRBD1 (6 bases). CDR1 and CDR2 from the germline V gene are MNHNS and SASEGT. CDR3 length equals 16 residues. V lost 7 bases and J 0 bases, leaving 16 bases between the germline ends. CDR3 in DNA: TGTGCCAGCAATGCCTCGGGCAGGGGCTCTGGAAACACCATATATTTT. Translating it yields CASNASGRGSGNTIYF.

The sample holds a few counts of this clonotype. V gene TRBV27 combines with J gene TRBJ2-1; D not resolved. This CDR3 contains 20 residues. The germline CDR1 and CDR2 sequences are MNHEY and SMNVEV (reference sequence). Between the trimmed V and J ends, which lost 1 base and 6 bases, there was a span of 28 bases. The DNA of the CDR3 is TGTGCCAGCAGTTTATTCATGGGCCCGGTGGACCGCCCCCTTGGCAATGAGCAGTTCTTC. The encoded protein is CASSLFMGPVDRPLGNEQFF.

This clonotype was seen many times. The rearrangement joins TRBV12-3 or TRBV12-4 to TRBJ1-1; D unclear. This CDR3 comprises 13 residues. Trimming removed 3 bases from V and 5 bases from J, with 10 bases in between. In DNA form, the CDR3 reads TGTGCCAGCAGTTTCGAAAGAGGGACTGAAGCTTTCTTT. This sequence encodes CASSFERGTEAFF.

This clonotype was picked up one time. This may arise from a read error, as a much more abundant clone is one base away. The rearrangement uses TRBV6-5 and TRBJ2-2; a weak D match, TRBD1 (5 bases). This CDR3 is 15 amino acids long. Germline V gene lookup returns CDR1 MNHEY and CDR2 SVGAGI. V was pared by 4 bases and J by 6 bases, with 15 bases between. The CDR3 sequence: CASSCIQGFPGELFF. CDR3 nucleotides: TGTGCCAGCAGTTGCATCCAGGGTTTTCCCGGGGAGCTGTTTTTT.

V usage is TRBV24-1 and J usage is TRBJ2-4; D may match TRBD1 or TRBD2 (5 bases each). V was trimmed by 5 bases and J by 4 bases, leaving 14 bases between them. Germline lookup yields CDR1 KGHDR and CDR2 SFDVKD. The CDR3 is 15 amino acids. DNA of the CDR3: TGTGCCACCAGTGCTCCCGGGGCCGGGAAAAACATTCAGTACTTC. It specifies CATSAPGAGKNIQYF.

The chain carries TRBV25-1 and TRBJ2-7; 9 positions agree with TRBD2. The germline V gene has CDR1 MGHDK and CDR2 SYGVNS. With 1 base clipped from V and 2 bases from J, the junction kept 6 bases outside the gene matches. The CDR3 runs to 16 residues. Here the CDR3 reads CASSESLSGRTYEQYF. DNA of the CDR3: TGTGCCAGCAGTGAATCCCTAAGCGGGAGGACCTACGAGCAGTACTTC.

This clonotype was counted ten times or more. The gene calls are TRBV4-1 and TRBJ2-1, with D possibly matching TRBD2 (5 bases). V gave up 3 bases and J gave up 6 bases, with 9 bases separating them. The V gene's germline CDR1 is MGHRA and CDR2 YSYEKL. CDR3 length: 13 amino acids. DNA of the CDR3: TGCGCCAGCAGCCAGACTACCTCCAATGAGCAGTTCTTC. It translates to CASSQTTSNEQFF.

As for this clonotype: A much larger clone differs from this one at a single base, so this may be a read error. The DNA for the CDR3 is TGCAGTGCTAGAAACAACAGGGACAGCACAGATACGCAGTATTTT. Its protein is CSARNNRDSTDTQYF. The chain uses TRBV20-1 and TRBJ2-3; perhaps TRBD1 as D (6 bases). The CDR3 length is 15 residues. CDR1 is DFQATT, CDR2 SNEGSKA, per germline (reference sequence). Trimming removed 2 bases at V and 0 bases at J, with 12 bases between.

Many counts were recorded for this clonotype. The chain couples TRBV4-3 to TRBJ2-5, with 7 nucleotides matching TRBD1. V trimming: 0 bases; J trimming: 4 bases; junction bases outside the gene matches: 2. Germline V gives CDR1 LGHNA, CDR2 YSLEER. This CDR3 has 14 residues. CDR3 bases: TGCGCCAGCAGCCAAGACAACAGGGGAGAGACCCAGTACTTC. Translating it yields CASSQDNRGETQYF.